The next 3 T cell receptor beta chains were all read from a single sample in a study of monozygotic twins with inflammatory bowel disease. After re-calling the 5' RACE reads, TCRdb lists one entry per CDR3 protein, DNA absent. This listing includes 310,000 or so distinct CDR3 sequences. Material: blood. The receptors derive from a human donor with ulcerative colitis or Crohn's disease, or a healthy co-twin of an affected twin (not recorded which).

The chain carries TRBV2 and TRBJ2-2; the D call from TCRdb, TRBD2, cannot be confirmed without DNA. The CDR3 length is 15 residues. CDR1 is SNHLY and CDR2 is FYNNEI in the germline V gene. CDR3 residues: CASSVRLADTGELFF.

The chain is built from TRBV5-6 and TRBJ1-4; TCRdb's D call, TRBD1, is unchecked because there is no DNA. Germline CDR1 is SGHDT and CDR2 is YYEEEE. The CDR3 consists of 13 residues. CDR3 loop: CATKGQPNEKLFF. Using reference TRBV5-6 and TRBJ1-4 for the parts outside the CDR3, the full variable domain is DAGVTQSPTHLIKTRGQQVTLRCSPKSGHDTVSWYQQALGQGPQFIFQYYEEEERQRGNFPDRFSGHQFPNYSSELNVNALLLGDSALYLCATKGQPNEKLFFGSGTQLSVL.

The rearrangement joins TRBV20-1 to TRBJ1-1; as DNA is missing, the TRBD1 call by TCRdb cannot be tested. CDR3 size: 14 residues. CDR1 and CDR2 (germline): DFQATT, SNEGSKA (reference sequence). CDR3 residues: CSARDTGRGTEAFF.